One and the same sample provided the 29 T cell receptor beta chains below, sequenced in a study of tumor and adjacent non-tumor tissue in lung cancer. The template was RNA from unsorted bulk tissue. Three rounds of nested PCR, following a modified ARM-PCR protocol, produced the TCRbeta library. One entry per CDR3 protein, called by TCRdb with MiXCR from the multiplex PCR reads. Of around 120,000 distinct CDR3 sequences in the sample, 66% were seen once. The sequencing sample was made of lung tumor tissue. The receptors stem from a man aged 25 to 40 with non-small cell lung cancer.

Worth noting for this clonotype: At one boundary the junction diverges from the germline segment, which might be a read error. The CDR3 loop reads CASSCLGSGSYNGQFF. For the CDR3, the DNA is TGTGCCAGCAGCTGCTTGGGCAGCGGCTCCTACAATGGGCAGTTCTTC. V is TRBV5-4 and J is TRBJ2-1, with a tentative D call TRBD2 (5 bases). The CDR3 length is 16 residues. Germline lookup yields CDR1 SGHNT and CDR2 YYREEE (reference sequence). Supplemented by reference TRBV5-4 and TRBJ2-1, the full variable domain reads ETGVTQSPTHLIKTRGQQVTLRCSSQSGHNTVSWYQQALGQGPQFIFQYYREEENGRGNFPPRFSGLQFPNYSSELNVNALELDDSALYLCASSCLGSGSYNGQFFGPGTRLTVL.

This clonotype was counted a few times. The chain carries TRBV29-1 and TRBJ2-2; TRBD2 agrees at 11 bases. In germline, CDR1 is SQVTM, CDR2 ANQGSEA. The length of the CDR3 is 15 residues. CDR3 protein: CNIETSGRKTGELFF. CDR3 nucleotides: TGCAATATTGAAACTAGCGGGAGAAAAACCGGGGAGCTGTTTTTT.

This clonotype was seen just once. This sequence joins TRBV11-1 and TRBJ2-5, with 7 positions matching TRBD2. CDR1 is SGHAT, CDR2 FQDESV, per germline (reference sequence). This CDR3 contains 16 residues. V shed 1 base, J shed 4 bases, and the junction held 9 bases outside the gene matches. The CDR3: CASSLDIHWGGETQYF. The CDR3 DNA follows: TGTGCCAGCAGCTTAGATATCCACTGGGGGGGAGAGACCCAGTACTTC.

A remark on this clonotype: A read error is possible here, since a much larger clone lies one base away. The CDR3 here is CSVDAAPYYGYTF. The CDR3 DNA is TGCAGCGTTGACGCAGCCCCGTACTATGGCTACACCTTC. The rearrangement joins TRBV29-1 to TRBJ1-2; D ambiguous. The CDR3 runs 13 residues. Between the trimmed V and J ends, which lost 3 bases and 3 bases, there was a span of 11 bases. Germline CDR1 SQVTM, CDR2 ANQGSEA. The full variable domain, completed using reference TRBV29-1 and TRBJ1-2, is SAVISQKPSRDICQRGTSLTIQCQVDSQVTMMFWYRQQPGQSLTLIATANQGSEATYESGFVIDKFPISRPNLTFSTLTVSNMSPEDSSIYLCSVDAAPYYGYTFGSGTRLTVV.

The chain carries TRBV19 and TRBJ1-5; D might be TRBD1 (6 bases). The germline gives CDR1 LNHDA, CDR2 SQIVND (reference sequence). The CDR3 has 16 residues. Trimming took off 6 bases at V and 3 bases at J, with 18 bases between the two ends. As DNA, the CDR3 is TGTGCCAGTAGGTCACCCGGGGGGGGCCCCAATCAGCCCCAGCATTTT. Amino acid sequence: CASRSPGGGPNQPQHF.

As for this clonotype: A much more abundant neighbour one base away suggests this may be a read error. This CDR3 reads CCVLKFLDGYTF. CDR3 nucleotide sequence: TGCTGCGTTTTAAAATTTCTCGATGGCTACACCTTC. The chain links TRBV29-1 to TRBJ1-2; no reliable D call. The CDR3 has 12 residues. CDR1 is SQVTM, CDR2 ANQGSEA, per germline.

The count of this clonotype is one. The chain links TRBV12-3 or TRBV12-4 to TRBJ2-1; 10 bases are shared with TRBD2. J lost 9 bases, V lost 7 bases, and 15 bases had no gene match. The CDR3 is 16 residues long. The CDR3: CASTRTSGGAGIEQFF. The CDR3, as DNA: TGTGCCAGCACCCGGACTAGCGGTGGGGCCGGTATTGAGCAGTTCTTC.

Worth noting for this clonotype: A much larger clone sits a single nucleotide away, making a read error possible. V gene TRBV20-1 combines with J gene TRBJ2-1, with 11 bases identical to TRBD2. Germline values: CDR1 DFQATT, CDR2 SNEGSKA (reference sequence). This CDR3 region has 16 residues. Trimming at V came to 6 bases and at J to 8 bases, leaving 15 bases not matched to a gene. CDR3 bases: TGCAGTGCCTCGATCATTAGCGGGGGGGTGTGGGATGAGCAGTTCTTC. It translates to CSASIISGGVWDEQFF.

This clonotype occurred once. A much larger clone is a single base away; this may be a read error. V gene TRBV28 combines with J gene TRBJ1-5, with D possibly matching TRBD1 (6 bases). Germline CDR1 MDHEN, CDR2 SYDVKM. V was cut by 11 bases and J by 10 bases, with 21 bases left in between. The CDR3 totals 13 residues. CDR3 amino acids: CAGRPGVSSPQHF. The CDR3 nucleotides read TGTGCCGGTAGACCAGGGGTCTCAAGCCCCCAGCATTTT.

This chain uses TRBV29-1 with TRBJ2-5; 7 bases agree with TRBD2. V lost 7 bases and J lost 9; bases outside the gene matches: 14. The V gene's germline CDR1 is SQVTM and CDR2 ANQGSEA. This CDR3 has 13 amino acids. DNA for the CDR3: TGCAGCGCTGGTCAGGAGCGGGGAATGGCCCAGTACTTC. It specifies CSAGQERGMAQYF.

Remarks on this clonotype: The final CDR3 position lacks the conserved phenylalanine or tryptophan, pointing to a likely read error. This chain connects TRBV11-1 to TRBJ2-7, with D possibly being TRBD2 (5 bases). V lost 4 bases and J lost 3, with 13 bases in between. CDR1 and CDR2 from the germline V gene are SGHAT and FQDESV (reference sequence). This CDR3 region has 14 residues. Here the CDR3 reads CASSSSGNHYEQYY. The CDR3 nucleotides read TGTGCCAGCAGCTCCTCGGGAAATCACTACGAGCAGTACTAC.

Notes on this clonotype: This could be a read error, since a much larger clone is one nucleotide away. The chain recombines TRBV6-1 with TRBJ1-5; D gene unclear. Trimming stripped 6 bases from V and 6 bases from J, with 18 bases between. The CDR3 is 15 residues long. CDR1 is MNHNS, CDR2 SASEGT, per germline. CDR3 DNA: TGTGCCAGCAGGGGCACAACAAGGAGTAGTCAGCCCCAGCATTTT. Its protein is CASRGTTRSSQPQHF.

The sample holds many counts of this clonotype. This chain connects TRBV11-1 to TRBJ2-7; 8 bases map to TRBD2. V lost 5 bases to trimming and J lost 2 bases; unmatched junction nucleotides: 8. The CDR3 totals 15 residues. Germline CDR1 is SGHAT and CDR2 is FQDESV (reference sequence). CDR3 sequence reads: CASSRGSGGTYEQYF. In nucleotides, the CDR3 is TGTGCCAGCAGCCGTGGCAGCGGGGGTACCTACGAGCAGTACTTC.

A remark on this clonotype: This may be a read error, as it is one base from a much larger clone. This is likely a read error, given that the CDR3 carries no conserved phenylalanine or tryptophan at its end. The chain employs TRBV6-5 and TRBJ1-2, with D tentatively TRBD1 (5 bases). The CDR3 runs to 12 residues. Trimming took off 6 bases at V and 5 bases at J, with 10 bases between the two ends. Germline CDR1 MNHEY, CDR2 SVGAGI. The CDR3 DNA reads TGTGCCAGCAGGGATGGGGGATATGGCTACACCTCC. Translated: CASRDGGYGYTS.

This clonotype was recorded only once. The chain has TRBV6-1 and TRBJ2-3; 10 nucleotides match TRBD2. The CDR3 has 16 amino acids. Looked up from germline, CDR1 is MNHNS and CDR2 is SASEGT. CDR3 in DNA: TGTGTCCGCACCTCGCGGGGGCTAGCGGGGGTAGATACGCAGTATTTT. This translates into CVRTSRGLAGVDTQYF.

In the case of this clonotype: At one end, the junction sequence differs from germline, possibly due to a read error. The V call is TRBV11-2, the J call TRBJ2-1, with D perhaps matching TRBD2 (6 bases). The DNA matches TRBJ2-7 better at its end, which makes the J call doubtful. CDR3 length equals 16 residues. Germline loops: CDR1 SGHAT, CDR2 FQNNGV. The CDR3 reads CAISLYASASYNEQYF. CDR3 coding DNA: TGTGCCATCAGCTTGTATGCTAGCGCGTCCTACAATGAGCAGTACTTC.

Worth noting for this clonotype: The junction departs from germline at one end; a sequencing error may be responsible. The rearrangement uses TRBV10-2 and TRBJ1-5; D gene unclear. CDR1 WSHSY and CDR2 SAAADI come from the germline V gene. This CDR3 comprises 13 residues. Written as DNA, the CDR3 is TGCGCAAGCAGTGCGGGGATTGATCAGCCCCAGCATTTT. Encoded protein: CASSAGIDQPQHF.

Notes on this clonotype: This may stem from a read error, because a much larger clone lies one nucleotide away. The J gene is TRBJ2-3, the V gene TRBV20-1, with no clear D. The CDR3 loop spans 13 amino acids. Germline V gene sequence: CDR1 DFQATT, CDR2 SNEGSKA (reference sequence). V lost 3 bases to trimming and J lost 4 bases, with 11 bases between them. DNA of the CDR3: TGCAGTGCTAGTAACCCTGGCGCAGATACGCAGTATTTT. Translation: CSASNPGADTQYF.

The count of this clonotype is one. A much bigger clone sits one base away, suggesting this may be a read error. The V call is TRBV6-5, the J call TRBJ2-3; TRBD2 aligns across 7 bases. The V gene's germline CDR1 is MNHEY and CDR2 SVGAGI. The CDR3 contains 15 residues. This CDR3 is CASTTRGYSTDTLYF. The CDR3 DNA reads as TGTGCCAGCACTACGCGGGGGTATAGCACAGATACGCTGTATTTT.

There are a few counts of this clonotype. The genes are TRBV11-3 and TRBJ1-2; 9 bases map to TRBD1. Losses at the gene ends were 5 bases for V and 2 bases for J; bases not matched to a gene: 18. CDR1 SGHNT and CDR2 YENEEA come from the germline V gene. The CDR3 length is 19 residues. The CDR3 reads CASSLGEPGQGVLNYGYTF. CDR3 DNA sequence: TGTGCCAGCAGCCTGGGCGAGCCGGGACAGGGAGTTTTGAACTATGGCTACACCTTC.

Remarks on this clonotype: A read error may produce the germline difference seen at one junction end. CDR3 sequence (DNA): TGCGCCGGCAGCCAAGATAGGTCTAGCGAGGTGGAGACCCAGTACTTC. Protein: CAGSQDRSSEVETQYF. The rearrangement links TRBV4-3 to TRBJ2-5; D may be TRBD2 (6 bases). Germline CDR1 LGHNA, CDR2 YSLEER. This CDR3 comprises 16 residues.

This clonotype was seen many times. This chain joins TRBV12-3 or TRBV12-4 and TRBJ1-1, with D uncertain. The V and J ends lost 6 bases and 1 base respectively, with 9 bases between them. The length of the CDR3 is 13 residues. The CDR3 coding sequence is TGTGCCAGCAGCCCAAGTCCGAACACTGAAGCTTTCTTT. This translates into CASSPSPNTEAFF.

Regarding this clonotype: A read error is possible here, since a much larger clone lies one base away. CDR3 sequence: CASRDTRDTLYF. The CDR3 DNA sequence: TGTGCCAGCAGAGACACCCGGGATACGCTGTATTTT. V is TRBV6-6 and J is TRBJ2-3; maybe TRBD2 (5 bases). Germline V gives CDR1 MNHNY, CDR2 SVGAGI (reference sequence). This CDR3 contains 12 residues.

The table lists this clonotype with many counts. This chain links TRBV4-1 with TRBJ2-1; 8 bases fit TRBD2. The CDR3 spans 16 residues. Germline CDR1 and CDR2: MGHRA and YSYEKL. V lost 2 bases and J lost 0; bases outside the gene matches: 3. CDR3 amino acids: CASSQIAGSSYNEQFF. CDR3 DNA: TGCGCCAGCAGCCAAATAGCGGGGAGCTCCTACAATGAGCAGTTCTTC.

This clonotype has a single count. Being one base from a much bigger clone, this may be a read error. This chain connects TRBV6-1 to TRBJ1-2; D might be TRBD1 (6 bases). The CDR3 has 13 residues. V was trimmed by 3 bases and J by 6 bases, leaving 11 bases between them. Germline V gene sequence: CDR1 MNHNS, CDR2 SASEGT. The CDR3 DNA sequence: TGTGCCAGCAGTGACAGACAGGAAGATGGCTACACCTTC. Protein product: CASSDRQEDGYTF.

A few counts support this clonotype. The junction shows a germline mismatch at one end, possibly a read error. This sequence joins TRBV20-1 and TRBJ2-7, with D tentatively TRBD2 (6 bases). The CDR3 has 14 amino acids. CDR1 and CDR2 (germline): DFQATT, SNEGSKA (reference sequence). CDR3 sequence (DNA): TGCAGTGCTAAAACAGCGGCGGGGCAGAACGAGCAGTATTTC. As protein: CSAKTAAGQNEQYF.

Only a few counts were recorded for this clonotype. The chain recombines TRBV28 with TRBJ1-1; 8 bases agree with TRBD1. The ends lost 7 bases at V and 0 bases at J; junction bases unmatched: 7. The CDR3 has 15 residues. Per the germline V gene, CDR1 is MDHEN and CDR2 is SYDVKM. CDR3 in DNA: TGTGCCAGCATGAACAGGGGGTACATGAACACTGAAGCTTTCTTT. Translated: CASMNRGYMNTEAFF.

With respect to this clonotype: Sequence at one end of the junction differs from germline and may be a read error. This chain connects TRBV20-1 to TRBJ2-1, with 10 bases fitting TRBD2. The length of the CDR3 is 17 residues. The germline CDR1 and CDR2 sequences are DFQATT and SNEGSKA (reference sequence). In DNA, the CDR3 is TGCAGAGCTAGAGAACTAGCGGGACCTAGCTCCTACAATGAGCAGTTCTTC. This codes for CRARELAGPSSYNEQFF.

Regarding this clonotype: A much larger clone lies one base from this, so it may be a read error. This rearrangement joins TRBV4-3 to TRBJ2-3, with 8 bases lining up with TRBD2. The CDR3 has 18 residues. Germline V CDR1 and CDR2: LGHNA, YSLEER. In nucleotides, the CDR3 is TGCACCAGCAGCCAAGATTGGGCGGGAGGTTCTGTGACAGATACGCAGTATTTT. Its protein product is CTSSQDWAGGSVTDTQYF.